The 20 T cell receptor beta chains listed next were all sequenced from one sample in a study of T cell repertoires in cytomegalovirus infection. TCRdb reprocessed the reads with MiXCR, giving one entry per CDR3 protein. The table lists 400,000 or so distinct CDR3 sequences, about 33% of them singletons. Sequencing used PBMCs. Receptors were obtained from a human donor in good health (CMV status not recorded). Some clones in this sample may be carry-over from other donors' samples.

The rearrangement uses TRBV10-3 and TRBJ2-1; the D is unclear. Germline V lookup: CDR1 ENHRY, CDR2 SYGVKD. With 3 bases removed from V and 10 bases from J, the gap between germline ends came to 16 bases. CDR3 length equals 14 residues. The DNA for the CDR3 is TGTGCCATCAGTGATCCCGACTCCATTTGGGAGCAGTTCTTC. Its protein is CAISDPDSIWEQFF.

With regard to this clonotype: This is likely a read error, given that the CDR3 carries no conserved phenylalanine or tryptophan at its end. The DNA is left out, because the CDR3 cannot be placed on it with certainty; the CDR3 is given as TCRdb lists it. The genes are TRBV7-8 and TRBJ2-1; the D call in the table, TRBD2, was not verified against the DNA. The CDR3 contains 17 residues when both ends are counted. Germline loops: CDR1 SGHVS, CDR2 FQNEAQ. The CDR3 here is CASSLDTGTNQFLEQFA.

The genes are TRBV4-1 and TRBJ2-2; 9 bases agree with TRBD1. Germline lookup yields CDR1 MGHRA and CDR2 YSYEKL. The length of the CDR3 is 15 residues. Trimming took 0 bases from V and 7 from J; bases not matched to a gene: 3. CDR3 loop: CASSQEGTGHGELFF. For the CDR3, the DNA is TGCGCCAGCAGCCAAGAGGGGACAGGGCACGGGGAGCTGTTTTTT.

A few counts support this clonotype. The chain recombines TRBV2 with TRBJ2-3, with 8 positions matching TRBD2. This CDR3 is built from 16 residues. Per germline, CDR1 SNHLY and CDR2 FYNNEI. The V segment lost 8 bases and the J segment 6 bases; nucleotides outside the gene matches: 16. Here the CDR3 reads CASEGSGGPPGDTQYF. CDR3 DNA sequence: TGTGCCAGCGAGGGAAGCGGGGGCCCTCCGGGGGATACGCAGTATTTT.

This clonotype was picked up a small number of times. The rearrangement links TRBV6-5 to TRBJ1-2; weak D call: TRBD1 (5 bases). Trimming pared 2 bases from V and 5 bases from J, leaving 21 bases between. CDR1 MNHEY and CDR2 SVGAGI come from the germline V gene. CDR3 size: 17 residues. Here the CDR3 DNA reads TGTGCCAGCAGTTACGCCTCTTTCGGGGGTCCTCGGTATGGCTACACCTTC. This codes for CASSYASFGGPRYGYTF.

This rearrangement joins TRBV6-1 to TRBJ1-1; possible D gene TRBD1, 5 bases. The CDR3 consists of 15 residues. V lost 0 bases to trimming and J lost 0 bases, with 8 bases between them. The germline V gene has CDR1 MNHNS and CDR2 SASEGT. This CDR3 reads CASSEARDLNTEAFF. DNA for the CDR3: TGTGCCAGCAGTGAAGCTCGGGACCTGAACACTGAAGCTTTCTTT.

The chain employs TRBV12-3 or TRBV12-4 and TRBJ2-7; D gene uncertain. The CDR3 loop spans 16 amino acids. The ends were cut back, 3 bases at V and 1 base at J, with 16 bases in the middle. The DNA of the CDR3 is TGTGCCAGCAGTTTGGGGTCCGTCTCAGGTTCCTACGAGCAGTACTTC. This gives the protein CASSLGSVSGSYEQYF.

This clonotype was observed at least ten times. The chain couples TRBV12-3 or TRBV12-4 to TRBJ2-7; TRBD1 aligns across 9 bases. V trimming: 7 bases; J trimming: 4 bases; junction bases outside the gene matches: 11. The CDR3 spans 15 residues. In nucleotides, the CDR3 is TGTGCCAGCACCCTTGGGGGGACAGGGTGGTACGAGCAGTACTTC. Its protein product is CASTLGGTGWYEQYF.

V usage is TRBV20-1 and J usage is TRBJ2-3, with D possibly being TRBD1 (6 bases). Germline-derived CDR1 and CDR2 are DFQATT and SNEGSKA (reference sequence). The V end was cut by 5 bases, the J end by 4 bases, with 19 bases between. CDR3 length: 15 amino acids. CDR3 in amino acids: CSAFYRVTGSDTQYF. The CDR3 DNA follows: TGCAGTGCTTTCTACAGGGTAACAGGTTCAGATACGCAGTATTTT.

The chain has TRBV6-1 and TRBJ2-1, with 8 bases that match TRBD1. Germline V lookup: CDR1 MNHNS, CDR2 SASEGT. Trimming removed 2 bases from V and 4 bases from J; junction bases left unmatched: 4. This CDR3 has 15 amino acids. The CDR3 DNA sequence: TGTGCCAGCAGTGAACCGGGACAGGCGTACAATGAGCAGTTCTTC. Protein product: CASSEPGQAYNEQFF.

The chain couples TRBV7-9 to TRBJ1-1; 11 nucleotides agree with TRBD1. The ends lost 6 bases at V and 0 bases at J; junction bases unmatched: 3. Germline V gene sequence: CDR1 SEHNR, CDR2 FQNEAQ (reference sequence). The CDR3 is 15 residues long. The CDR3 bases are TGTGCCAGCAGATTGGGACAGGGGGTGAACACTGAAGCTTTCTTT. It is translated as CASRLGQGVNTEAFF.

With respect to this clonotype: A much larger clone differs by one base, so this may be a read error. CDR3 bases: TGTGCCAGCAGCCCGGACGGTGGGGGCGGCTATGGCTACACCTTC. It specifies CASSPDGGGGYGYTF. The V call is TRBV12-3 or TRBV12-4, the J call TRBJ1-2; tentatively, D is TRBD1 (6 bases). V was shortened by 6 bases and J by 4 bases, with 18 bases between the two germline ends. CDR3 length: 15 residues.

CDR3 sequence reads: CASSQEVGYEQYF. The DNA for the CDR3 is TGCGCCAGCAGCCAAGAGGTCGGCTACGAGCAGTACTTC. This chain links TRBV4-3 with TRBJ2-7; D is ambiguous. V lost 0 bases to trimming and J lost 3 bases, with 6 bases between them. In germline, CDR1 is LGHNA, CDR2 YSLEER. The CDR3 contains 13 residues.

The V call is TRBV29-1, the J call TRBJ1-4; the match to TRBD1 covers 9 bases. CDR3 length equals 16 residues. V shed 4 bases, J shed 8 bases, and the junction held 14 bases outside the gene matches. Per germline, CDR1 SQVTM and CDR2 ANQGSEA. The CDR3: CSVVFRDREGREKLFF. In nucleotides, the CDR3 is TGCAGCGTTGTGTTCCGGGACAGGGAAGGAAGGGAAAAACTGTTTTTT.

A single count supports this clonotype. As the CDR3 is not closed by the conserved phenylalanine or tryptophan, this likely results from a read error. The chain recombines TRBV7-6 with TRBJ2-5, with TRBD2 matching 10 bases. V trimming: 5 bases; J trimming: 5 bases; junction bases outside the gene matches: 11. CDR1 is SGHVS and CDR2 is FNYEAQ in the germline V gene. The CDR3 has 16 residues. For the CDR3, the DNA is TGTGCCAGCAGCCCCAAGCGGGGGGGATATATCGAGACCCAGTACTTG. Its translation is CASSPKRGGYIETQYL.

This clonotype appeared a single time. The genes are TRBV11-2 and TRBJ2-1, with TRBD2 matching 7 bases. CDR1 SGHAT and CDR2 FQNNGV come from the germline V gene. This CDR3 is built from 13 residues. V gave up 1 base and J gave up 11 bases; unmatched junction bases: 5. The CDR3 DNA is TGTGCCAGCAGCTTAGGGGCGGGAGCCCAGCAGTTCTTC. Its protein is CASSLGAGAQQFF.

Concerning this clonotype: Just one base apart from a much larger clone, this may be a read error. V usage is TRBV5-6 and J usage is TRBJ1-4, with D unclear. CDR3 length: 15 amino acids. Germline lookup yields CDR1 SGHDT and CDR2 YYEEEE. CDR3 DNA sequence: TGTGCCAGAAGCTCCCTACAGACGACTAATGAAAAACTGTTTTTT. It translates to CARSSLQTTNEKLFF.

This clonotype was seen only a few times. The chain carries TRBV6-1 and TRBJ2-2; D is unresolved. V lost 8 bases and J 0 bases, leaving 10 bases between the germline ends. This CDR3 has 14 residues. Looked up from germline, CDR1 is MNHNS and CDR2 is SASEGT. CDR3 residues: CASDYGPNTGELFF. The CDR3 nucleotides read TGTGCCAGCGATTATGGGCCGAACACCGGGGAGCTGTTTTTT.

Only a few counts were recorded for this clonotype. This rearrangement joins TRBV7-8 to TRBJ2-2; TRBD2 is a possible D gene (5 bases). This CDR3 has 15 residues. CDR1 and CDR2 from the germline V gene are SGHVS and FQNEAQ. V was cut by 4 bases and J by 2 bases, with 11 bases left in between. This CDR3 reads CASSSRGYNTGELFF. CDR3 sequence (DNA): TGTGCCAGCAGCTCCAGAGGGTATAACACCGGGGAGCTGTTTTTT. Filled out from reference TRBV7-8 and TRBJ2-2, the complete variable domain reads GAGVSQSPRYKVAKRGQDVALRCDPISGHVSLFWYQQALGQGPEFLTYFQNEAQLDKSGLPSDRFFAERPEGSVSTLKIQRTQQEDSAVYLCASSSRGYNTGELFFGEGSRLTVL.

This clonotype has more than one count but fewer than ten. This chain uses TRBV12-3 or TRBV12-4 with TRBJ1-2; the match to TRBD1 covers 7 bases. The CDR3 loop spans 13 amino acids. V shed 7 bases, J shed 8 bases, and the junction held 10 bases outside the gene matches. The CDR3 DNA reads TGTGCCAGCACCCTTGACAGGGTCGGGGGCTACACCTTC. Translated: CASTLDRVGGYTF.